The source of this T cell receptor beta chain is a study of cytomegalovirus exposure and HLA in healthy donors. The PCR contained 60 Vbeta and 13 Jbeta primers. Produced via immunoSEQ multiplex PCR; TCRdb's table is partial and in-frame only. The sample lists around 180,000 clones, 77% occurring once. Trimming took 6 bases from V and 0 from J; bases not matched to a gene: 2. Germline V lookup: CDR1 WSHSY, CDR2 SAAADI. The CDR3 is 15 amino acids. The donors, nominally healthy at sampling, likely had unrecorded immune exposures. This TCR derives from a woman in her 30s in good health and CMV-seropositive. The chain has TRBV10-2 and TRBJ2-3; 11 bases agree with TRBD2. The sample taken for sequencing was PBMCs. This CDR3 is CASSWTSGSTDTQYF. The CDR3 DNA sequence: TGCGCCAGCAGCTGGACTAGCGGGAGCACAGATACGCAGTATTTT.